Listed here are 11 T cell receptor beta chains from one sample, sequenced in a study of blood T cell repertoires in COVID-19 (dated by TCRdb to 2020 to 2021). The library was obtained by the immunoSEQ multiplex PCR assay. Not all clones reach the TCRdb copy of this immuneACCESS table, which keeps in-frame sequences only. Checked studies attribute under half of the gap to unresolved V genes and leave the rest unexplained. The sample yields some 200,000 clones; 90% were counted once. The top ten hold approximately 0.5% of the sample. Sequencing used peripheral blood. The receptor source for this set is a man aged 50-60 years with acute or convalescent COVID-19.

V gene TRBV10-2 combines with J gene TRBJ2-1, with 7 bases aligning to TRBD2. The germline gives CDR1 WSHSY, CDR2 SAAADI. With 7 bases clipped from V and 8 bases from J, the junction kept 11 bases outside the gene matches. This CDR3 is 14 amino acids long. CDR3 DNA sequence: TGCGCCAGCAAAATGGGAGGGCCTGTGTATGAGCAGTTCTTC. Translated: CASKMGGPVYEQFF.

The V and J genes are TRBV28 and TRBJ2-7, with a tentative D call TRBD1 (5 bases). V dropped 6 bases and J dropped 4 bases, with 10 bases sitting between them. This CDR3 spans 12 amino acids. The V gene's germline CDR1 is MDHEN and CDR2 SYDVKM. Here the CDR3 reads CASRDTVYEQYF. The CDR3 region has the DNA TGTGCCAGCAGGGACACGGTGTACGAGCAGTACTTC.

The CDR3 sequence: CASSTGSDNQPQHF. CDR3 nucleotides: TGTGCCAGCAGCACAGGGAGCGACAATCAGCCCCAGCATTTT. The genes are TRBV7-9 and TRBJ1-5, with D tentatively TRBD1 (6 bases). Trimming removed 5 bases from V and 3 bases from J, with 11 bases in between. Germline CDR1 is SEHNR and CDR2 is FQNEAQ (reference sequence). This CDR3 contains 14 residues.

The chain recombines TRBV7-2 with TRBJ2-1; a possible D gene is TRBD2 (5 bases). The CDR3 covers 14 residues. The germline gives CDR1 SGHTA, CDR2 FQGNSA. The germline V and J ends were trimmed by 4 bases and 5 bases, with 12 bases remaining between them. The CDR3 protein is CASSYEWENNEQFF. The CDR3, as DNA: TGTGCCAGCAGCTACGAATGGGAGAACAATGAGCAGTTCTTC.

The CDR3 loop is CATSDPTSGGARNGELFF. CDR3 DNA sequence: TGTGCCACCAGTGATCCCACTAGCGGGGGGGCCAGGAACGGGGAGCTGTTTTTT. The V call is TRBV24-1, the J call TRBJ2-2; 13 bases fit TRBD2. There are 18 residues in the CDR3. Unmatched junction bases numbered 10, after V lost 3 bases and J lost 7 bases. The germline CDR1 and CDR2 sequences are KGHDR and SFDVKD.

The chain uses TRBV6-6 and TRBJ2-7; D is possibly TRBD1 (5 bases). The CDR3 length is 13 residues. V was pared by 4 bases and J by 1 base, with 8 bases between. CDR1 is MNHNY, CDR2 SVGAGI, per germline (reference sequence). The CDR3 coding sequence is TGTGCCAGCAGTTTGGGGCCGTCCTACGAGCAGTACGTC. Amino acid sequence: CASSLGPSYEQYV.

The V call is TRBV5-1, the J call TRBJ1-2; 9 bases match TRBD1. The CDR3 totals 13 residues. V was pared by 4 bases and J by 7 bases, with 5 bases of the junction left unmatched. Germline V gene sequence: CDR1 SGHRS, CDR2 YFSETQ. CDR3 amino acids: CASSTGQGGGYTF. The CDR3 DNA is TGCGCCAGCAGCACGGGACAGGGCGGTGGCTACACCTTC.

The V gene is TRBV10-1, the J gene TRBJ1-5, with 9 positions matching TRBD1. The CDR3 is 16 residues long. From germline, CDR1 is WNHNN and CDR2 SYGVQD (reference sequence). Losses at the gene ends were 8 bases for V and 4 bases for J; bases not matched to a gene: 12. This CDR3 is CASFPRRDRVNQPQHF. CDR3 nucleotides: TGCGCCAGCTTCCCGAGACGGGACAGGGTTAATCAGCCCCAGCATTTT.

This chain joins TRBV28 and TRBJ2-7; a possible D gene is TRBD2 (5 bases). The CDR3 consists of 15 residues. From germline, CDR1 is MDHEN and CDR2 SYDVKM. The V end lost 6 bases, the J end lost 1 base, and 16 bases lay between the germline ends. DNA of the CDR3: TGTGCCAGCAGCCCCGGAGGACCGAAATCCTACGAGCAGTACTTC. Translation: CASSPGGPKSYEQYF.

The DNA of the CDR3 is TGTGCCAGCCATCCGTATGTGGGGGGAGAAGAGACCCAGTACTTC. Translation: CASHPYVGGEETQYF. The chain joins TRBV7-9 to TRBJ2-5, with D perhaps matching TRBD2 (6 bases). This CDR3 has 15 amino acids. The V end lost 8 bases, the J end lost 3 bases, and 19 bases lay between the germline ends. Per germline, CDR1 SEHNR and CDR2 FQNEAQ (reference sequence).

In the case of this clone: This CDR3 is also generated by other DNA sequences in the sample. This chain connects TRBV18 to TRBJ2-7; D may be TRBD2 (5 bases). V dropped 0 bases and J dropped 3 bases, with 6 bases sitting between them. This CDR3 is built from 13 residues. Germline-derived CDR1 and CDR2 are KGHSH and LQKENI. CDR3 loop: CASSPPGSYEQYV. CDR3 sequence (DNA): TGTGCCAGCTCACCACCGGGGAGCTACGAGCAGTACGTC.